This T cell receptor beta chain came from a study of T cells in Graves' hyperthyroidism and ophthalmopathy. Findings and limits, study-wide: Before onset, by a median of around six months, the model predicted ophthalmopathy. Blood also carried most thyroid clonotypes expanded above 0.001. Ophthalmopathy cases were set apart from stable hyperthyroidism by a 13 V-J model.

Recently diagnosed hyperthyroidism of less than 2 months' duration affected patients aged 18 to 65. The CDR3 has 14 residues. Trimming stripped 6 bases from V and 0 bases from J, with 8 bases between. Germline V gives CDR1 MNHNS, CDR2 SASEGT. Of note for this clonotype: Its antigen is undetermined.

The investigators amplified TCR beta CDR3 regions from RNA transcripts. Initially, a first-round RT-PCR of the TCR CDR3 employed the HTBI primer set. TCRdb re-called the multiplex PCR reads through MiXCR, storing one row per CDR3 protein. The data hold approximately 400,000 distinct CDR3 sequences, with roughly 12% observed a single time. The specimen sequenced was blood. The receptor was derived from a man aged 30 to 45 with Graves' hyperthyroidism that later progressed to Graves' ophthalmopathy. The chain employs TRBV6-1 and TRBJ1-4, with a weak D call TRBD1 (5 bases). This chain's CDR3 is CASREGTTNEKLFF. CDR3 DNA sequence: TGTGCCAGCAGAGAGGGGACAACTAATGAAAAACTGTTTTTT.